The 2 T cell receptor beta chains reported below all come from one sample, sequenced in a study of Tregs in tolerant kidney transplant recipients. Generated by immunoSEQ multiplex PCR, the TCRdb table keeps only in-frame clones and is missing some. Seen here are about 83,000 clones, 95% to 98% observed once, and the top ten hold around 0.6%. This material consisted of CD4+ T cells from blood, taken before the transplant. Receptor source: a human donor who received a combined kidney and bone marrow transplant.

The V and J genes are TRBV18 and TRBJ2-7; D is undetermined. The length of the CDR3 is 13 residues. The V gene's germline CDR1 is KGHSH and CDR2 LQKENI. V gave up 0 bases and J gave up 6 bases, with 9 bases separating them. The CDR3, as DNA: TGTGCCAGCTCACCACCGTCAACCGGCGAGCAGTACTTC. This gives the protein CASSPPSTGEQYF.

The chain combines TRBV4-2 with TRBJ1-2, with D uncertain. V was trimmed by 1 base and J by 3 bases, leaving 15 bases between them. The CDR3 contains 16 residues. Germline CDR1 and CDR2: LGHNA and YNFKEQ. The CDR3 DNA follows: TGTGCCAGCAGCCAAGCCCCTGGAGGGAGTGACTATGGCTACACCTTC. Its translation: CASSQAPGGSDYGYTF.